This T cell receptor beta chain stems from a study of T cell responses to AZD1222 COVID-19 vaccine. CDR1 SQVTM and CDR2 ANQGSEA come from the germline V gene. The V end was cut by 4 bases, the J end by 2 bases, with 12 bases between. The CDR3 has 14 residues. Turning to this clone: The antigen is undetermined.

Profiled with immunoSEQ multiplex PCR; TCRdb holds only in-frame clones, not every one. The profile shows some 140,000 clones, roughly 89% of them singletons. Broader study findings: Donors were mostly white British, more females; clonal diversity possibly underestimated. An increase in Spike-specific TCR breadth and depth was observed after two AZD1222 doses.

The origin of this receptor is an adult in good health. This rearrangement joins TRBV29-1 to TRBJ2-1; the D gene could be TRBD1 or TRBD2 (6 bases each). Sequences were derived from peripheral blood, sampled on day 0 of AZD1222 vaccination. The CDR3 sequence is CSVGRGGPYNEQFF. The CDR3 nucleotides are TGCAGCGTTGGGAGAGGGGGGCCCTACAATGAGCAGTTCTTC.